These 26 T cell receptor beta chains came from one sample sequenced in a study of beta chain features in type 1 diabetes. Isolated RNA was reverse transcribed in full, so expressed TCRB transcripts were sequenced. Data came from immunoSEQ multiplex PCR; TCRdb stores just in-frame clones and leaves some out. The repertoire holds almost 350,000 clones, with roughly a tenth as singletons. Their specific antigens are unknown. The study's findings and limits: All four CD4+ subsets from Type 1 diabetes patients carried moderately but significantly shorter TCRB CDR3s.

The sequencing sample was made of central memory CD4+ T cells from blood. The receptors come from a man aged 30 to 39 with type 1 diabetes.

This clone has a handful of counts. The CDR3 DNA is TGTGCCAGCAGCTTGTTAGCACTAGCGGGGTACAATGAGCAGTTCTTC. It codes for CASSLLALAGYNEQFF. V gene TRBV7-9 combines with J gene TRBJ2-1, with TRBD2 identical over 10 bases. Per germline, CDR1 SEHNR and CDR2 FQNEAQ (reference sequence). V trimming: 3 bases; J trimming: 4 bases; junction bases outside the gene matches: 6. CDR3 length equals 16 residues.

This chain connects TRBV5-8 to TRBJ2-3; no reliable D call. This CDR3 has 11 amino acids. Germline V gives CDR1 SGHTS, CDR2 YDEGEE. V lost 0 bases to trimming and J lost 5 bases, with 1 base between them. DNA of the CDR3: TGTGCCAGCAGCTTGGAAGATACGCAGTATTTT. This sequence encodes CASSLEDTQYF.

With respect to this clone: A much larger clone sits a single nucleotide away, making a read error possible. This sequence joins TRBV7-9 and TRBJ2-5; D may be TRBD1 or TRBD2 (6 bases each). Germline values: CDR1 SEHNR, CDR2 FQNEAQ (reference sequence). CDR3 length: 14 amino acids. CDR3 sequence reads: CASSSKGGTEAQYF. The CDR3 region has the DNA TGTGCCAGCAGCTCCAAGGGGGGAACAGAGGCCCAGTACTTC.

The chain recombines TRBV28 with TRBJ2-1; 11 bases match TRBD2. CDR1 is MDHEN, CDR2 SYDVKM, per germline. Trimming at V came to 3 bases and at J to 9 bases, leaving 7 bases not matched to a gene. CDR3 size: 15 residues. The CDR3 loop reads CASSFQTSGVVEQFF. The CDR3 nucleotides are TGTGCCAGCAGTTTCCAGACTAGCGGGGTAGTTGAGCAGTTCTTC.

The CDR3 spells CASSLIREPDTQYF. CDR3 in DNA: TGTGCCAGCAGCTTGATTCGGGAACCAGATACGCAGTATTTT. The V call is TRBV5-4, the J call TRBJ2-3; D perhaps matches TRBD2 (5 bases). The germline V and J ends were trimmed by 1 base and 4 bases, with 10 bases remaining between them. The germline CDR1 and CDR2 sequences are SGHNT and YYREEE (reference sequence). The CDR3 runs 14 residues. The full variable domain, completed using reference TRBV5-4 and TRBJ2-3, is ETGVTQSPTHLIKTRGQQVTLRCSSQSGHNTVSWYQQALGQGPQFIFQYYREEENGRGNFPPRFSGLQFPNYSSELNVNALELDDSALYLCASSLIREPDTQYFGPGTRLTVL.

In regard to this clone: This CDR3 is also generated by other DNA sequences in the sample. The rearrangement uses TRBV9 and TRBJ1-4, with TRBD1 as a possible D gene (6 bases). The germline V gene has CDR1 SGDLS and CDR2 YYNGEE. Trimming stripped 4 bases from V and 1 base from J, with 14 bases between. The CDR3 has 16 residues. The CDR3 coding sequence is TGTGCCAGCAGCCCCCGGGGGGCGGTAACTAATGAAAAACTGTTTTTT. This gives the protein CASSPRGAVTNEKLFF.

The chain joins TRBV30 to TRBJ1-1; D call uncertain. Looked up from germline, CDR1 is GTSNPN and CDR2 is SVGIG (reference sequence). The CDR3 contains 15 residues. Trimming shortened V by 0 bases and J by 10 bases, and 21 bases separated the two germline ends. The CDR3 reads CAWSVPEAASLGAFF. DNA for the CDR3: TGTGCCTGGAGTGTACCGGAGGCAGCATCTCTGGGAGCTTTCTTT.

This rearrangement joins TRBV7-2 to TRBJ2-1; 8 bases match TRBD2. Germline values: CDR1 SGHTA, CDR2 FQGNSA. V lost 5 bases, J lost 9 bases, and 6 bases stayed unmatched. The CDR3 consists of 13 residues. The CDR3 sequence is CASSPPGGAEQFF. The CDR3 nucleotides read TGTGCCAGCAGCCCTCCGGGGGGGGCTGAGCAGTTCTTC.

This clone was seen a single time. The V call is TRBV4-3, the J call TRBJ1-4; D gene ambiguous. The V end was cut by 0 bases, the J end by 4 bases, with 12 bases between. Germline V gene lookup returns CDR1 LGHNA and CDR2 YSLEER. This CDR3 contains 16 residues. CDR3 protein: CASSQDGTPSNEKLFF. CDR3 sequence (DNA): TGCGCCAGCAGCCAAGATGGCACCCCAAGTAATGAAAAACTGTTTTTT.

As to this clone: This same CDR3 is encoded by further DNA sequences in the sample. This chain links TRBV7-2 with TRBJ2-5; D possibly corresponds to TRBD2 (6 bases). Deletions cut 1 base from V and 4 bases from J, with 10 bases between. This CDR3 has 14 amino acids. Germline assignment: CDR1 SGHTA and CDR2 FQGNSA. CDR3 in DNA: TGTGCCAGCAGCTTAGGGAGCGGGTCAGAGACCCAGTACTTC. This sequence encodes CASSLGSGSETQYF.

This clone was seen only a few times. The gene calls are TRBV2 and TRBJ2-5; 9 bases align to TRBD2. The J segment lost 1 base and the V segment lost 8 bases, leaving 8 bases of the junction unmatched. This CDR3 spans 15 amino acids. CDR1 and CDR2 from the germline V gene are SNHLY and FYNNEI. The chain's CDR3 is CASRVSSGAQETQYF. In DNA, the CDR3 is TGTGCCAGCCGGGTGTCTAGCGGGGCCCAAGAGACCCAGTACTTC.

This clone was counted at least ten times. V usage is TRBV18 and J usage is TRBJ2-5; no definite D call. This CDR3 comprises 14 residues. The germline V and J ends were trimmed by 4 bases and 5 bases, with 14 bases remaining between them. Germline values: CDR1 KGHSH, CDR2 LQKENI. In nucleotides, the CDR3 is TGTGCCAGCTCACTAGACGCCTCCGTGGAGACCCAGTACTTC. Its translation: CASSLDASVETQYF. Based on the CDR3 plus reference TRBV18 and TRBJ2-5, the full variable domain is NAGVMQNPRHLVRRRGQEARLRCSPMKGHSHVYWYRQLPEEGLKFMVYLQKENIIDESGMPKERFSAEFPKEGPSILRIQQVVRGDSAAYFCASSLDASVETQYFGPGTRLLVL.

This clone was detected only a few times. This rearrangement joins TRBV4-3 to TRBJ2-7; no clear D gene. Trimming removed 1 base from V and 2 bases from J, with 12 bases in between. Germline assignment: CDR1 LGHNA and CDR2 YSLEER. There are 15 residues in the CDR3. The CDR3 region has the DNA TGCGCCAGCAGCCAAGTCGTCACCGGGCCCTACGAGCAGTACTTC. The encoded protein is CASSQVVTGPYEQYF.

This clone showed up just a few times. The chain is built from TRBV20-1 and TRBJ2-7; D may be TRBD1 (5 bases). The CDR3 runs to 11 residues. Germline assignment: CDR1 DFQATT and CDR2 SNEGSKA (reference sequence). Trimming removed 2 bases from V and 6 bases from J, with 8 bases in between. CDR3 DNA sequence: TGCAGTGCTAGACCAGGGCGCGAGCAGTACTTC. It yields the protein CSARPGREQYF.

The chain recombines TRBV6-5 with TRBJ2-1; 8 bases agree with TRBD2. Germline V gene lookup returns CDR1 MNHEY and CDR2 SVGAGI. The V gene end was trimmed by 4 bases and the J gene end by 4 bases; junction bases not matched to a gene: 9. The CDR3 spans 16 residues. CDR3 coding DNA: TGTGCCAGCAGTTCTACGGGACTAGTAACTTACAATGAGCAGTTCTTC. As protein: CASSSTGLVTYNEQFF.

The DNA for the CDR3 is TGTGCCAGCAGCTTAGTACAGGGTGGGAGAGGGACCCAGTACTTC. Translation: CASSLVQGGRGTQYF. The chain carries TRBV7-2 and TRBJ2-5; TRBD1 is a possible D gene (6 bases). CDR3 length equals 15 residues. V was clipped by 1 base and J by 7 bases, with 16 bases between them. CDR1 SGHTA and CDR2 FQGNSA come from the germline V gene.

The CDR3 region is CAWSRQGQTQYF. The CDR3 DNA sequence: TGTGCCTGGAGTCGACAGGGGCAGACCCAGTACTTC. The rearrangement joins TRBV30 to TRBJ2-5, with 8 bases matching TRBD1. The V segment lost 2 bases and the J segment 6 bases; nucleotides outside the gene matches: 2. The germline CDR1 and CDR2 sequences are GTSNPN and SVGIG (reference sequence). This CDR3 comprises 12 residues.

This chain joins TRBV29-1 and TRBJ2-4; the D is unclear. Germline V gene data show CDR1 as SQVTM and CDR2 as ANQGSEA. This CDR3 has 11 amino acids. V shed 8 bases and J shed 4 bases, with 9 bases lying between them. The CDR3 sequence is CSISAKNIQYF. As DNA, the CDR3 is TGCAGCATTTCAGCAAAAAACATTCAGTACTTC.

The chain uses TRBV7-2 and TRBJ1-2; the D is unclear. The CDR3 contains 14 residues. Germline-derived CDR1 and CDR2 are SGHTA and FQGNSA. Trimming left V 1 base short and J 5 bases short, with 11 bases between. CDR3 nucleotide sequence: TGTGCCAGCAGCTTAGGTTATCCTTGGTATGGCTACACCTTC. Its protein product is CASSLGYPWYGYTF.

This clone was seen at least ten times. This chain connects TRBV19 to TRBJ2-3; 8 bases agree with TRBD2. V shed 11 bases, J shed 3 bases, and the junction held 7 bases outside the gene matches. The V gene's germline CDR1 is LNHDA and CDR2 SQIVND (reference sequence). This CDR3 has 13 residues. CDR3 sequence: CASDGGATDTQYF. In nucleotides, the CDR3 is TGTGCCTCCGACGGGGGGGCGACAGATACGCAGTATTTT.

This clone was seen more than once but under ten times. The V gene is TRBV7-2, the J gene TRBJ2-7; possibly TRBD1 for D (5 bases). V lost 5 bases, J lost 2 bases, and 16 bases lay in between. The CDR3 covers 15 residues. From germline, CDR1 is SGHTA and CDR2 FQGNSA. The CDR3: CASSVNKGPTYEQYF. CDR3 DNA: TGTGCCAGCAGCGTTAACAAGGGGCCAACCTACGAGCAGTACTTC. Supplemented by reference TRBV7-2 and TRBJ2-7, the full variable domain reads GAGVSQSPSNKVTEKGKDVELRCDPISGHTALYWYRQSLGQGLEFLIYFQGNSAPDKSGLPSDRFSAERTGGSVSTLTIQRTQQEDSAVYLCASSVNKGPTYEQYFGPGTRLTVT.

The J gene is TRBJ1-3, the V gene TRBV29-1; D is unresolved. V lost 7 bases and J 3 bases, leaving 10 bases between the germline ends. Germline CDR1 is SQVTM and CDR2 is ANQGSEA. The CDR3 has 12 amino acids. The CDR3 DNA is TGCAGCGCCGCGGGGTTTGGAAACACCATATATTTT. Translated, it gives CSAAGFGNTIYF.

The CDR3 here is CASSRGQGAGDTQYF. CDR3 bases: TGTGCCAGCAGCCGAGGACAGGGGGCGGGGGATACGCAGTATTTT. This chain uses TRBV6-1 with TRBJ2-3; 11 bases line up with TRBD1. The germline gives CDR1 MNHNS, CDR2 SASEGT. Trimming at V came to 6 bases and at J to 6 bases, leaving 8 bases not matched to a gene. The CDR3 is 15 amino acids.

This clone has just a few counts. The chain joins TRBV27 to TRBJ1-1; no firm D call. The V end was cut by 6 bases, the J end by 1 base, with 6 bases between. Germline CDR1 MNHEY, CDR2 SMNVEV (reference sequence). CDR3 length: 12 amino acids. The CDR3, as DNA: TGTGCCAGCAGGGAACGGAACACTGAAGCTTTCTTT. Its protein product is CASRERNTEAFF.

The CDR3 here is CASSPTPRQGENNSPLHF. In DNA form, the CDR3 reads TGTGCCAGCAGCCCGACACCTCGACAGGGGGAGAATAATTCACCCCTCCACTTT. The chain uses TRBV7-2 and TRBJ1-6; 9 nucleotides align to TRBD1. The germline gives CDR1 SGHTA, CDR2 FQGNSA. The junction had 13 bases not matched to a gene; V was cut back by 5 bases and J by 5 bases. This CDR3 has 18 residues. Full variable domain (remainder filled in from reference TRBV7-2 and TRBJ1-6): GAGVSQSPSNKVTEKGKDVELRCDPISGHTALYWYRQSLGQGLEFLIYFQGNSAPDKSGLPSDRFSAERTGGSVSTLTIQRTQQEDSAVYLCASSPTPRQGENNSPLHFGNGTRLTVT.

In DNA form, the CDR3 reads TGTGCCAGCAACCTAGCGGGACCGAACACCGGGGAGCTGTTTTTT. Its translation: CASNLAGPNTGELFF. V is TRBV7-9 and J is TRBJ2-2, with 9 bases that match TRBD2. Germline values: CDR1 SEHNR, CDR2 FQNEAQ (reference sequence). The CDR3 runs 15 residues. V shed 7 bases and J 0 bases; nucleotides not matched to a gene: 3.